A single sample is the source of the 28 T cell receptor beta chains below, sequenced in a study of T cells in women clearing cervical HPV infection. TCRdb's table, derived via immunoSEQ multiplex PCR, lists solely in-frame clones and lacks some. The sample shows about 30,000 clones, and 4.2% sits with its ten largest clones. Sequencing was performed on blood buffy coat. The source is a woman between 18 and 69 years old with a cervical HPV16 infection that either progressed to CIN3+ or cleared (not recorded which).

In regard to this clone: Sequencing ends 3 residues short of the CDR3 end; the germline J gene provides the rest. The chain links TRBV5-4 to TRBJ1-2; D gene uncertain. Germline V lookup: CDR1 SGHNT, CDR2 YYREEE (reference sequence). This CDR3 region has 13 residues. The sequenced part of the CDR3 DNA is TGTGCCAGCAGTTCCGGAGCGGGCGACGGC. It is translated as CASSSGAGDG. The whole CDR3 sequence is CASSSGAGDGYTF. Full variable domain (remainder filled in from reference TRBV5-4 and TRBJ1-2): ETGVTQSPTHLIKTRGQQVTLRCSSQSGHNTVSWYQQALGQGPQFIFQYYREEENGRGNFPPRFSGLQFPNYSSELNVNALELDDSALYLCASSSGAGDGYTFGSGTRLTVV.

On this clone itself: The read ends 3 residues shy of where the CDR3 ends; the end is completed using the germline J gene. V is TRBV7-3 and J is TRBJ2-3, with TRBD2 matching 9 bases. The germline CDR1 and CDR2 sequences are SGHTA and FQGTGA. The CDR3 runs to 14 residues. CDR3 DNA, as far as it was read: TGTGCCAGCAGCTTAACGGCTAGCGGGGCGACG. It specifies CASSLTASGAT. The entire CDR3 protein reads CASSLTASGATQYF.

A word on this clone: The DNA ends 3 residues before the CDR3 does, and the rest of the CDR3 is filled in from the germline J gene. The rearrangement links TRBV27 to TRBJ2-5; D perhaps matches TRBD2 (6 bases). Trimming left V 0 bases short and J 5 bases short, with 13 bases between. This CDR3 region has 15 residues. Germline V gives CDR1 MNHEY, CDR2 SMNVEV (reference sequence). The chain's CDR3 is CASSLSARAGETQYF. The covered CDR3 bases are TGTGCCAGCAGTTTATCCGCCAGGGCGGGGGAGACC.

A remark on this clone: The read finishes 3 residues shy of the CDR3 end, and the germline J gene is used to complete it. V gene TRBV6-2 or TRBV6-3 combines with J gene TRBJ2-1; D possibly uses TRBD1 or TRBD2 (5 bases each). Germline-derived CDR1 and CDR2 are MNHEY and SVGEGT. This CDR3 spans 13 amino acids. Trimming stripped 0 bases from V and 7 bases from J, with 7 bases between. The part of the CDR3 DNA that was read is TGTGCCAGCAGTTACTCCGAGGGGAATGAG. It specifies CASSYSEGNE. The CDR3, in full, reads CASSYSEGNEQFF.

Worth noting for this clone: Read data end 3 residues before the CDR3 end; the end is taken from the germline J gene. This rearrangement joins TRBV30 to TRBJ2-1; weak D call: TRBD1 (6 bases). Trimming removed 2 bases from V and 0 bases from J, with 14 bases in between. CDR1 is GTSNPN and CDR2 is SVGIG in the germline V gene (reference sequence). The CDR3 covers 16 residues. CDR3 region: CAWSTWDKGSYNEQFF. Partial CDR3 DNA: TGTGCCTGGAGTACGTGGGACAAGGGCTCCTACAATGAG. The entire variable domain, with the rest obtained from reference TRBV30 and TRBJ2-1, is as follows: SQTIHQWPATLVQPVGSPLSLECTVEGTSNPNLYWYRQAAGRGLQLLFYSVGIGQISSEVPQNLSASRPQDRQFILSSKKLLLSDSGFYLCAWSTWDKGSYNEQFFGPGTRLTVL.

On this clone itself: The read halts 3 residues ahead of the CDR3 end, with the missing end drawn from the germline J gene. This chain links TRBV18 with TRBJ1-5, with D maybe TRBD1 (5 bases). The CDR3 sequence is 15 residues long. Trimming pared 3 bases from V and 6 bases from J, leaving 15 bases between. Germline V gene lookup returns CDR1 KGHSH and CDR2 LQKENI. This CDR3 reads CASSPGEGRGQPQHF. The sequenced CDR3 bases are TGTGCCAGCTCACCTGGTGAGGGGAGGGGTCAGCCC.

CDR3 loop: CSARRDTEAFF. The part of the CDR3 DNA that was read is TGCAGTGCTAGACGGGACACTGAA. The chain joins TRBV20-1 to TRBJ1-1; D gene uncertain. The read is 3 residues too short to cover the CDR3 end, so that end is filled in from the germline J gene. Germline-derived CDR1 and CDR2 are DFQATT and SNEGSKA (reference sequence). Trimming stripped 2 bases from V and 3 bases from J, with 4 bases between. The CDR3 length is 11 residues.

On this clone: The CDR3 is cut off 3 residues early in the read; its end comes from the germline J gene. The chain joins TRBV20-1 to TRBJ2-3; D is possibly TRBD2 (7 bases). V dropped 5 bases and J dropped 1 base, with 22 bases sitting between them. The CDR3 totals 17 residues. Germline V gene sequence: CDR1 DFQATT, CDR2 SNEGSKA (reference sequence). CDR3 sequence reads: CSAGGAGVRGGTDTQYF. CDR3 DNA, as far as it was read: TGCAGTGCTGGGGGGGCGGGAGTACGAGGGGGCACAGATACG.

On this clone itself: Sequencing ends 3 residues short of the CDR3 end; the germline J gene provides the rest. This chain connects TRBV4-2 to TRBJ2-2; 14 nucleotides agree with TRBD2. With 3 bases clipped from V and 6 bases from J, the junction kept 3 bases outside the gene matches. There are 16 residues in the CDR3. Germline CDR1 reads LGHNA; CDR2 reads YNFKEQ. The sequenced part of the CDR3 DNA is TGTGCCAGCAGCCAGATGACTAGCGGGGGGGCCGGGGAG. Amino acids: CASSQMTSGGAGE. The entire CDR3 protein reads CASSQMTSGGAGELFF.

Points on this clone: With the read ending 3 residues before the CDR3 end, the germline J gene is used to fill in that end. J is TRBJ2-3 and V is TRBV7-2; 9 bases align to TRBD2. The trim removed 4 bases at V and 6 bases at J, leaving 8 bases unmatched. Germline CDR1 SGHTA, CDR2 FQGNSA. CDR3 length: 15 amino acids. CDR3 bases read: TGTGCCAGCAGCTCTCCGGGACTAGCCCCCGATACG. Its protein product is CASSSPGLAPDT. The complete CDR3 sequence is CASSSPGLAPDTQYF.

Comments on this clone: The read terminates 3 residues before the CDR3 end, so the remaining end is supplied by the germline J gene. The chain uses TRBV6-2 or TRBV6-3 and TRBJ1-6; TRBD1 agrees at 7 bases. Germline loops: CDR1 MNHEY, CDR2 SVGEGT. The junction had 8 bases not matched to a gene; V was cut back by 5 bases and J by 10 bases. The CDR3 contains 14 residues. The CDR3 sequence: CASSAGQEGSPLHF. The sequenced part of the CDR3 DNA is TGTGCCAGCAGTGCCGGACAGGAGGGGTCACCC.

The sequenced part of the CDR3 DNA is TGCAGCGTCGGTGGAGGGTCGAACACTGAA. Its translation is CSVGGGSNTE. The complete CDR3 protein is CSVGGGSNTEAFF. The chain is built from TRBV29-1 and TRBJ1-1, with D uncertain. The CDR3 is cut off 3 residues early in the read; its end comes from the germline J gene. CDR3 length: 13 amino acids. Trimming shortened V by 6 bases and J by 1 base, and 12 bases separated the two germline ends. Germline values: CDR1 SQVTM, CDR2 ANQGSEA.

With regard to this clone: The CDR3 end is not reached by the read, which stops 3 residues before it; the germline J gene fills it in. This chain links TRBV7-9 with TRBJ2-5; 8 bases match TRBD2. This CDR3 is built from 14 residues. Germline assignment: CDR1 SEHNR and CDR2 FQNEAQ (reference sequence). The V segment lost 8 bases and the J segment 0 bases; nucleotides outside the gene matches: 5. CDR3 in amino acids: CASRGGGNQETQYF. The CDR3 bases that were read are TGTGCCAGCCGAGGCGGGGGGAACCAAGAGACC. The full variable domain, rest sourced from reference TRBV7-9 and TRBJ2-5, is DTGVSQNPRHKITKRGQNVTFRCDPISEHNRLYWYRQTLGQGPEFLTYFQNEAQLEKSRLLSDRFSAERPKGSFSTLEIQRTEQGDSAMYLCASRGGGNQETQYFGPGTRLLVL.

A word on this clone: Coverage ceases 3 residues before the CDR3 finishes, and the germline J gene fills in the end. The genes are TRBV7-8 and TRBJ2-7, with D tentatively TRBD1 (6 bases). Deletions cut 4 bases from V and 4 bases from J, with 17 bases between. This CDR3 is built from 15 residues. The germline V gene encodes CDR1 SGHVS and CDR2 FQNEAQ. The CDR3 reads CASSSGRARGYEQYF. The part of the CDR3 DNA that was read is TGTGCCAGCAGCTCCGGCCGGGCGAGGGGGTACGAG.

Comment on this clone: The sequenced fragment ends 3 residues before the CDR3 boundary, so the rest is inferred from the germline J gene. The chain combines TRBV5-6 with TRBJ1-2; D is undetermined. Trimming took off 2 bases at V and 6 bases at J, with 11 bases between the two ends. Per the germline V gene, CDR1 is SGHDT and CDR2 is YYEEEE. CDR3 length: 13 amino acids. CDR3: CASSFRAVHGYTF. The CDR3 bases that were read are TGTGCCAGCAGCTTTCGTGCAGTTCATGGC.

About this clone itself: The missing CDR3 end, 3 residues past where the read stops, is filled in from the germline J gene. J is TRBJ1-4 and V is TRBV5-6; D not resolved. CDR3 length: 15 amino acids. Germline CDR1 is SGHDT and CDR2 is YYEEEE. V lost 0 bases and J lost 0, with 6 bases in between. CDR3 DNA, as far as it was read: TGTGCCAGCAGCTTGGGGCAGGCAACTAATGAAAAA. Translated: CASSLGQATNEK. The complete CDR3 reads CASSLGQATNEKLFF.

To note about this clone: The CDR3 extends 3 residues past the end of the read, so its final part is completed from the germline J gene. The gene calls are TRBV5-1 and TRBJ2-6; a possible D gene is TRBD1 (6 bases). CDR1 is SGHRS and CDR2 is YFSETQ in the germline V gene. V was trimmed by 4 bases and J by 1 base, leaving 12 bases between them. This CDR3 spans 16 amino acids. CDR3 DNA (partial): TGCGCCAGCAGCCCGACAGGCGGTTCTGGGGCCAACGTC. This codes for CASSPTGGSGANV. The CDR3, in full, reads CASSPTGGSGANVLTF.

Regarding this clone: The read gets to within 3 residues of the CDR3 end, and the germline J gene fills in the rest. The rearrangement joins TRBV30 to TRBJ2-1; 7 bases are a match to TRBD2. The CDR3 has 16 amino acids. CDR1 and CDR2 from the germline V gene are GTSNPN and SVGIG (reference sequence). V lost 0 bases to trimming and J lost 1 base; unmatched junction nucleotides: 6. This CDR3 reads CAWSVRLAASYNEQFF. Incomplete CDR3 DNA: TGTGCCTGGAGTGTACGGCTAGCGGCGTCCTACAATGAG.

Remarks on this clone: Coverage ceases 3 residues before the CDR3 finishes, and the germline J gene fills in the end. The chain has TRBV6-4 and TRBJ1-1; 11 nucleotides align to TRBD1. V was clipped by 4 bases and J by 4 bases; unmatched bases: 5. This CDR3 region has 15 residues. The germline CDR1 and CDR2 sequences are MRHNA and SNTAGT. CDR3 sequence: CASSGTGGEVTEAFF. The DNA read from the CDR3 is TGTGCCAGCAGTGGGACAGGGGGCGAGGTCACTGAA.

The chain's CDR3 is CATSKNEKLFF. Incomplete CDR3 DNA: TGTGCCACCAGCAAAAATGAAAAA. J is TRBJ1-4 and V is TRBV24-1; no definite D call. The read ends 3 residues before the CDR3 terminus; that terminus is restored from the germline J gene. V lost 7 bases and J 5 bases, leaving 4 bases between the germline ends. This CDR3 has 11 amino acids. Germline values: CDR1 KGHDR, CDR2 SFDVKD.

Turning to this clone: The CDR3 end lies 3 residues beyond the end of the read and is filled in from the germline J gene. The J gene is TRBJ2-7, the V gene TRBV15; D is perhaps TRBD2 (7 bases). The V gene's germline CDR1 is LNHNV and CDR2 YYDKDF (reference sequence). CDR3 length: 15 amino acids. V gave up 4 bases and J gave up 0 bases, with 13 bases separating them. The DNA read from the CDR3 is TGTGCCACCAGCACCGGGGGGCTCTCCTCCTACGAG. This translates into CATSTGGLSSYE. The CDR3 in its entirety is CATSTGGLSSYEQYF. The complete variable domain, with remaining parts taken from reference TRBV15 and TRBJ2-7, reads DAMVIQNPRYQVTQFGKPVTLSCSQTLNHNVMYWYQQKSSQAPKLLFHYYDKDFNNEADTPDNFQSRRPNTSFCFLDIRSPGLGDTAMYLCATSTGGLSSYEQYFGPGTRLTVT.

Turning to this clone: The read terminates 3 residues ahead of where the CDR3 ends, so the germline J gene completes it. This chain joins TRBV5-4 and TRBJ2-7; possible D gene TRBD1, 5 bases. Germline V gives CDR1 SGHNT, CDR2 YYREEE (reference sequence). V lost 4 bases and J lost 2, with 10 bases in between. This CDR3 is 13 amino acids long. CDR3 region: CASSIDSTYEQYF. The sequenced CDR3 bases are TGTGCCAGCAGCATCGACAGTACCTACGAG.

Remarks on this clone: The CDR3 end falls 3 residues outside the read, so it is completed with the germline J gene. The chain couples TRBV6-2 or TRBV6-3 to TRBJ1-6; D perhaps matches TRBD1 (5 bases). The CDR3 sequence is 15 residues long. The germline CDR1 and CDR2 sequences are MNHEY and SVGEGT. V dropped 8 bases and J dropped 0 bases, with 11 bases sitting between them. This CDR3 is CASEQASSYNSPLHF. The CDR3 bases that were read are TGTGCCAGCGAACAGGCGAGCTCCTATAATTCACCC.

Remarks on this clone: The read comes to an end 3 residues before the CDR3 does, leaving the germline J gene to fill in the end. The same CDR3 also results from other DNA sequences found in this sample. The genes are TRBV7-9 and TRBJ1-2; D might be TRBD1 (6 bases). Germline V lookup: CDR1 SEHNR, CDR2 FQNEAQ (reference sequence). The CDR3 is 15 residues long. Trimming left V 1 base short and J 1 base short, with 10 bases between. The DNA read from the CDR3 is TGTGCCAGCAGCTTAGGGACAGATTATAACTATGGC. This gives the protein CASSLGTDYNYG. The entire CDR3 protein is CASSLGTDYNYGYTF.

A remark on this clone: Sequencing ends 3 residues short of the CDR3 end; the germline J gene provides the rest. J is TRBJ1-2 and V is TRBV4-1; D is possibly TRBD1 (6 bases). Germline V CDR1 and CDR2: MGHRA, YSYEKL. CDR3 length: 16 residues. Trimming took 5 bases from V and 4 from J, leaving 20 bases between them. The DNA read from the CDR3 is TGCGCCAGCAGCTACGAGTCGGGACACAGGGCCTATGGC. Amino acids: CASSYESGHRAYG. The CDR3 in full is CASSYESGHRAYGYTF.

The sequenced CDR3 bases are TGTGCCAGCAGCGGGACTAGCGCTCCAGATACG. Its protein is CASSGTSAPDT. From start to end, the CDR3 is CASSGTSAPDTQYF. V is TRBV7-6 and J is TRBJ2-3, with 10 bases lining up with TRBD2. Read data end 3 residues before the CDR3 end; the end is taken from the germline J gene. From germline, CDR1 is SGHVS and CDR2 FNYEAQ. This CDR3 is 14 amino acids long. V dropped 5 bases and J dropped 4; count of bases not matched to a gene: 3.

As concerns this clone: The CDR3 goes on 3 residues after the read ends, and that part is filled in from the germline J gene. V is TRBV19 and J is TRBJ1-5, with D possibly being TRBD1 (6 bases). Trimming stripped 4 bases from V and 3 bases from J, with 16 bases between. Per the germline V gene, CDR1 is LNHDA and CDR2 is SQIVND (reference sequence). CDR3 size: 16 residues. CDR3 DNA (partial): TGTGCCAGTAGTAAGCTCGGGGGGCTTCCCAATCAGCCC. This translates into CASSKLGGLPNQP. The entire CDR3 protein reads CASSKLGGLPNQPQHF.

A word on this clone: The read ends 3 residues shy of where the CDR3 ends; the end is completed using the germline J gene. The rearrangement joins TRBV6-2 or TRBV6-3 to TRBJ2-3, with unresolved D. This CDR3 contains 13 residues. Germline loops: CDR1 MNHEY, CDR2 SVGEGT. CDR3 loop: CASSQPLIRAQYF. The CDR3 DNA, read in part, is TGTGCCAGCAGCCAGCCCCTGATACGGGCG.